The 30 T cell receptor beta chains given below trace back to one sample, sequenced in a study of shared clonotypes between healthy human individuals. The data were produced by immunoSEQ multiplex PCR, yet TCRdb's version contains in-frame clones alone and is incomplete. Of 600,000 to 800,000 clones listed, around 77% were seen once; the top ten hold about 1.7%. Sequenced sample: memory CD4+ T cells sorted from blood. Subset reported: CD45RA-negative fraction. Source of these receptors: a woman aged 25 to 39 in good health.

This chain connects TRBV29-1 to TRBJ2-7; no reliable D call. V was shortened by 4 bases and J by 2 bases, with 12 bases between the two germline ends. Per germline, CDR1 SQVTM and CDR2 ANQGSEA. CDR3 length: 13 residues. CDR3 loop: CSVAYVEPYEQYF. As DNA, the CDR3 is TGCAGCGTTGCCTACGTGGAACCCTACGAGCAGTACTTC.

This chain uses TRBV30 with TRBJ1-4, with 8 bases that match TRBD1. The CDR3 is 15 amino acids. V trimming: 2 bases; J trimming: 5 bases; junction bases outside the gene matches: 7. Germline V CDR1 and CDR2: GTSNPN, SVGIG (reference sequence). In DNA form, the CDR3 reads TGTGCCTGGAGTCTTACGGACAGGGTCAATGAAAAACTGTTTTTT. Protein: CAWSLTDRVNEKLFF.

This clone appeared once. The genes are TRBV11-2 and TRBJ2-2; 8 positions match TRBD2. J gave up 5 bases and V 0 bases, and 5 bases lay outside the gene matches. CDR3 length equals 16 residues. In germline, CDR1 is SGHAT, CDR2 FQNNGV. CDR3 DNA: TGTGCCAGCAGCTTAGACGGGAGGGCCATGACCGGGGAGCTGTTTTTT. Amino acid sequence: CASSLDGRAMTGELFF.

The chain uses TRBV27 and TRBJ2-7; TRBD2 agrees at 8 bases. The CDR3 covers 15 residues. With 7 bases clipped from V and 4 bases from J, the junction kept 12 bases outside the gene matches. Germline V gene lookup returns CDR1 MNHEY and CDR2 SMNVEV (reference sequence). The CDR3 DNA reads TGTGCCAGCACCGAATTCACTAGCGGAAGGTACGAGCAGTACTTC. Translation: CASTEFTSGRYEQYF.

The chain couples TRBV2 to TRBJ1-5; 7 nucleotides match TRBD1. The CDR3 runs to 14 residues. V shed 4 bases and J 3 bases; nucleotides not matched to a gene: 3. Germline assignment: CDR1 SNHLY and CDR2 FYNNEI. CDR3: CASSAGGNNQPQHF. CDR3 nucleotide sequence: TGTGCCAGCAGTGCAGGGGGAAACAATCAGCCCCAGCATTTT.

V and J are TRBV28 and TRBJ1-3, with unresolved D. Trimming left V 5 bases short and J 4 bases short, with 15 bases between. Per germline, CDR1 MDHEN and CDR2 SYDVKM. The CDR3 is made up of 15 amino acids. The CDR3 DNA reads TGTGCCAGCAGTCCAGAGGACGACTACGGAAACACCATATATTTT. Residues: CASSPEDDYGNTIYF. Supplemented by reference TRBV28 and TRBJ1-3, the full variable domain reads DVKVTQSSRYLVKRTGEKVFLECVQDMDHENMFWYRQDPGLGLRLIYFSYDVKMKEKGDIPEGYSVSREKKERFSLILESASTNQTSMYLCASSPEDDYGNTIYFGEGSWLTVV.

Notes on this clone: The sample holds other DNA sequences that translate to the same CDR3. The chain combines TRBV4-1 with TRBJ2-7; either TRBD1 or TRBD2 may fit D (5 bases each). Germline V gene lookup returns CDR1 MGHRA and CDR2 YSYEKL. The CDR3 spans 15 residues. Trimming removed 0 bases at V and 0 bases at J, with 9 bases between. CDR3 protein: CASSQDPGPSYEQYF. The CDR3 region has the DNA TGCGCCAGCAGCCAAGATCCGGGACCCTCCTACGAGCAGTACTTC.

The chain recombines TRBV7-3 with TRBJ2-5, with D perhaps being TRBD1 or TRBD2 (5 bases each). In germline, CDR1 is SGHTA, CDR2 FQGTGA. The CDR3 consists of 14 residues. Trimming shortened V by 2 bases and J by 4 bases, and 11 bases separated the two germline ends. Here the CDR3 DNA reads TGTGCCAGCAGCTTAGACAGAGGACTAGAGACCCAGTACTTC. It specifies CASSLDRGLETQYF.

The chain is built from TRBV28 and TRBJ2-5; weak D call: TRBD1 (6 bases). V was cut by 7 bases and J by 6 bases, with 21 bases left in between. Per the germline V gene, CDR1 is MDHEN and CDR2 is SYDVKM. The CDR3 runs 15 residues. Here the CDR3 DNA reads TGTGCCAGCAAAGCCAGGGGCTCCGGCAGCCAGACCCAGTACTTC. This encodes CASKARGSGSQTQYF.

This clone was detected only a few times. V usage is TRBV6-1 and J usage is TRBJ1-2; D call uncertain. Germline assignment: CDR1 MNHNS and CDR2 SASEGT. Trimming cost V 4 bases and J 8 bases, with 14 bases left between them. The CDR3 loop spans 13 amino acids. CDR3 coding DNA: TGTGCCAGCAGTGCCGAACAATTCTTGGGCTACACCTTC. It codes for CASSAEQFLGYTF.

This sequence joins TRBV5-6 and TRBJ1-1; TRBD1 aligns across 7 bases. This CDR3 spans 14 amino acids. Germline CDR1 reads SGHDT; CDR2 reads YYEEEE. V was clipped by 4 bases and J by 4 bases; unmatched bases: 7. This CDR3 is CASSQLDRTTEAFF. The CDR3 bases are TGTGCCAGCAGCCAGCTGGACAGGACCACTGAAGCTTTCTTT.

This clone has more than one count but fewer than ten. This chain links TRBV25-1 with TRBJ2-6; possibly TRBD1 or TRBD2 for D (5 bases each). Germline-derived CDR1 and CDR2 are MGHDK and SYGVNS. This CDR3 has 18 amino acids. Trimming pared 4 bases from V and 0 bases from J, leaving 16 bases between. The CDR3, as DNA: TGTGCCAGCAGTGGAGGGGATACCCACACCTCTGGGGCCAACGTCCTGACTTTC. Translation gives CASSGGDTHTSGANVLTF.

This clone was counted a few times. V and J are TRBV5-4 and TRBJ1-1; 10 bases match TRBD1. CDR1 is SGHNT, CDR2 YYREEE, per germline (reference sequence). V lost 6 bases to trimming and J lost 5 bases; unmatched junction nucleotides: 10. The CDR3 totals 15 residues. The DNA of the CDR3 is TGTGCCAGCATGGGACAGGGGTATAGTGGGACTGAAGCTTTCTTT. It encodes CASMGQGYSGTEAFF. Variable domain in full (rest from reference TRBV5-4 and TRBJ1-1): ETGVTQSPTHLIKTRGQQVTLRCSSQSGHNTVSWYQQALGQGPQFIFQYYREEENGRGNFPPRFSGLQFPNYSSELNVNALELDDSALYLCASMGQGYSGTEAFFGQGTRLTVV.

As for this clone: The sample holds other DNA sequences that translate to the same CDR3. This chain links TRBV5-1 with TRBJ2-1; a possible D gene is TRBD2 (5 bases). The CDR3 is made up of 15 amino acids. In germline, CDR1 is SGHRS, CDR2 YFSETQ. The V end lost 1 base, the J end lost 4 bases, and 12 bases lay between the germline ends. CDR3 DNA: TGCGCCAGCAGCTTGAGTGCGGGTTCATACAATGAGCAGTTCTTC. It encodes CASSLSAGSYNEQFF.

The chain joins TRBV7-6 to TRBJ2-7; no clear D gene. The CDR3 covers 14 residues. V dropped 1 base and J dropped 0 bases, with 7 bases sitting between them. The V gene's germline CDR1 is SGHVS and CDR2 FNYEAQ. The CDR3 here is CASSLDHSSYEQYF. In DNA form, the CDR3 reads TGTGCCAGCAGCTTAGACCATAGCTCCTACGAGCAGTACTTC.

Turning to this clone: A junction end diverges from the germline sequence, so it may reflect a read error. The CDR3 DNA reads TGCAGCGTTCAAGATCTAGCCAATGAGCAGTTCTTC. The encoded protein is CSVQDLANEQFF. The chain combines TRBV29-1 with TRBJ2-1; TRBD2 might be the D (5 bases). The CDR3 contains 12 residues. Germline assignment: CDR1 SQVTM and CDR2 ANQGSEA.

CDR3 amino acids: CASSPNRAGEKLFF. The CDR3 DNA sequence: TGTGCCAGCAGCCCAAACCGGGCGGGGGAAAAACTGTTTTTT. The chain links TRBV13 to TRBJ1-4; the D is unclear. The CDR3 length is 14 residues. In germline, CDR1 is PRHDT, CDR2 FYEKMQ (reference sequence). Trimming took 5 bases from V and 8 from J, leaving 15 bases between them.

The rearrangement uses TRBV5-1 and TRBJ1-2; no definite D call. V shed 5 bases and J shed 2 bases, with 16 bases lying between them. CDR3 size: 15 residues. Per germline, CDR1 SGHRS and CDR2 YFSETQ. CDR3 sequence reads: CASSLSPVENYGYTF. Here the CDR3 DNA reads TGCGCCAGCAGTTTGAGCCCAGTCGAGAACTATGGCTACACCTTC. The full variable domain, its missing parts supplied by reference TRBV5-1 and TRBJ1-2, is KAGVTQTPRYLIKTRGQQVTLSCSPISGHRSVSWYQQTPGQGLQFLFEYFSETQRNKGNFPGRFSGRQFSNSRSEMNVSTLELGDSALYLCASSLSPVENYGYTFGSGTRLTVV.

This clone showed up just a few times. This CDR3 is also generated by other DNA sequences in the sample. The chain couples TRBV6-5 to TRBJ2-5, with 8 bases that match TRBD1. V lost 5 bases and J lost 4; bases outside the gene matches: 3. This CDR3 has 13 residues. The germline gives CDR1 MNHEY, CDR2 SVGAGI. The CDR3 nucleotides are TGTGCCAGCAGTCCCACAGGGGGAGAGACCCAGTACTTC. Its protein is CASSPTGGETQYF.

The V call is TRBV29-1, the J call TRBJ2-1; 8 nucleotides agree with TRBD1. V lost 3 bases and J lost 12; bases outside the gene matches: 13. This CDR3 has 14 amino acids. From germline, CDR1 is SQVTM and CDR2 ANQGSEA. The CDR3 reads CSVDLGTGLLGQFF. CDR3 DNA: TGCAGCGTTGATTTGGGGACAGGCCTCCTTGGGCAGTTCTTC.

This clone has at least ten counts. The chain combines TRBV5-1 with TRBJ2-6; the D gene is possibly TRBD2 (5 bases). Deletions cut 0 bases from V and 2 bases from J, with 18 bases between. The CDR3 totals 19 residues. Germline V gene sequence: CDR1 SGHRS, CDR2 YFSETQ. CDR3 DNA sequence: TGCGCCAGCAGCTTGGCGGTTCGGACTCTGACTGCTGGGGCCAACGTCCTGACTTTC. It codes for CASSLAVRTLTAGANVLTF.

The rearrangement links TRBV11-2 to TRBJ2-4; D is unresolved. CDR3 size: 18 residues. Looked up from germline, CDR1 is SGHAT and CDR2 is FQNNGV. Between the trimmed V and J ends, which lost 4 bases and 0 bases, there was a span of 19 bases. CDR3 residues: CASSSRERSLLAKNIQYF. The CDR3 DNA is TGTGCCAGCAGCTCCCGAGAAAGGAGTCTGTTAGCCAAAAACATTCAGTACTTC.

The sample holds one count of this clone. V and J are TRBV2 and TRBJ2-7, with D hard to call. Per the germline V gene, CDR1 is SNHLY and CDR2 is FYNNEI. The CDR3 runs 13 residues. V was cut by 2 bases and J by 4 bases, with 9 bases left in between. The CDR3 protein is CASSEFQSYEQYF. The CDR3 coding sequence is TGTGCCAGCAGTGAATTTCAAAGTTACGAGCAGTACTTC.

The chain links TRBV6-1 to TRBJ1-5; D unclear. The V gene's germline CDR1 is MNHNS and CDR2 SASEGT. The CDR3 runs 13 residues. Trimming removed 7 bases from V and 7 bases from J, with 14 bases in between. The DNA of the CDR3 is TGTGCCAGCAACGAGGTAACGGGCCAGCCCCAGCATTTT. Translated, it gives CASNEVTGQPQHF.

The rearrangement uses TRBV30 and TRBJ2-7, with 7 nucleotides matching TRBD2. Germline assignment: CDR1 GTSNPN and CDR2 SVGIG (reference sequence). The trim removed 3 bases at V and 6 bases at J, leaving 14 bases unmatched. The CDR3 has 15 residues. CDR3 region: CAWSAGGDLAGEQYF. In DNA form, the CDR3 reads TGTGCCTGGAGCGCTGGGGGGGACCTGGCAGGCGAGCAGTACTTC.

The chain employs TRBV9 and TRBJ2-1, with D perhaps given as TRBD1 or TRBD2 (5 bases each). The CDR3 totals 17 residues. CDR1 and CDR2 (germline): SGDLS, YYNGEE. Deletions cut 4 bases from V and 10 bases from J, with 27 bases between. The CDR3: CASSPQQGRSGLGEQFF. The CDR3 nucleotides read TGTGCCAGCAGCCCCCAGCAGGGCCGGTCGGGGCTTGGAGAGCAGTTCTTC.

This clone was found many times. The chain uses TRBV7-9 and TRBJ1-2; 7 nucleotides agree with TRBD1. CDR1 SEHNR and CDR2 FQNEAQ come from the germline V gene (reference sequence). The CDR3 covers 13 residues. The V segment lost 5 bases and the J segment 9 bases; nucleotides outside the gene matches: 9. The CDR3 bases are TGTGCCAGCAGCCCCGGGACAGCCCTGAGCTACACCTTC. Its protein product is CASSPGTALSYTF.

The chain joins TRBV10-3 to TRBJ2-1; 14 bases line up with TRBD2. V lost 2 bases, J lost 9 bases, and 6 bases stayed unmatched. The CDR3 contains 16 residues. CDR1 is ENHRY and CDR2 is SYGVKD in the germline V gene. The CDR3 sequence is CAISEKGLAGGGEQFF. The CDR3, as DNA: TGTGCCATCAGTGAGAAAGGACTAGCGGGAGGTGGTGAGCAGTTCTTC.

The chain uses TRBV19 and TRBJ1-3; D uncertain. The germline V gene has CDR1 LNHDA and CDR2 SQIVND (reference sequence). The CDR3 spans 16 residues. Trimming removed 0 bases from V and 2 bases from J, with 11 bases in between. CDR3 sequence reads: CASSIDTTVTGNTIYF. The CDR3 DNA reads TGTGCCAGTAGTATAGATACAACGGTTACTGGAAACACCATATATTTT.

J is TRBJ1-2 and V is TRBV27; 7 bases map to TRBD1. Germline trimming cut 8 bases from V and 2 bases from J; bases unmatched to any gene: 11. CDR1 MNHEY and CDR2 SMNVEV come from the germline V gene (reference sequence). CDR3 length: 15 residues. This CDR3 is CASLGTSTGNYGYTF. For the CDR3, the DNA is TGTGCCAGCTTAGGGACTTCGACAGGGAACTATGGCTACACCTTC.